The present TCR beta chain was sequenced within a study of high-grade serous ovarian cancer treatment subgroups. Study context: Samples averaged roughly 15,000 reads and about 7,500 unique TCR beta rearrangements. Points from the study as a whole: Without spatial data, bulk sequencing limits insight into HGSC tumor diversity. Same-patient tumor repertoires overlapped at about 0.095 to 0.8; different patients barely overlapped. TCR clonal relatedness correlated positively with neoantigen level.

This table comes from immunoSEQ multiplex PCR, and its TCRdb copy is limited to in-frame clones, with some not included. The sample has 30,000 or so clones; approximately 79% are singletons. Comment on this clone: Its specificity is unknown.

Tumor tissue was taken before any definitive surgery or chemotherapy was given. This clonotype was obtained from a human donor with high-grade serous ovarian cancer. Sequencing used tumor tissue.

The CDR3 region has the DNA TGTGCCTGGAGTGTACGGGGAGGAGGCCAAGAGACCCAGTACTTC. Translated: CAWSVRGGGQETQYF. V usage is TRBV30 and J usage is TRBJ2-5, with a tentative D call TRBD2 (6 bases). CDR3 length: 15 residues. Germline V gives CDR1 GTSNPN, CDR2 SVGIG (reference sequence). V was clipped by 0 bases and J by 1 base, with 12 bases between them.